The 32 T cell receptor beta chains presented below share a single source sample, sequenced in a study of cytomegalovirus exposure and HLA in healthy donors. 13 Jbeta primers and 60 Vbeta primers were used for the PCR. Method: immunoSEQ multiplex PCR; TCRdb's copy keeps in-frame clones and lacks some. The table includes approximately 150,000 clones, roughly 80% detected once. The material sequenced was PBMCs. Every receptor here comes from a man younger than 45 in good health and CMV-seropositive.

CDR3 DNA sequence: TGTGCCAGCGGGTCTGACAGGGGGTGGTTGACCCAGCATTTT. Residues: CASGSDRGWLTQHF. This chain links TRBV28 with TRBJ1-5, with TRBD1 matching 9 bases. V lost 8 bases, J lost 11 bases, and 13 bases stayed unmatched. Germline V gene lookup returns CDR1 MDHEN and CDR2 SYDVKM. The length of the CDR3 is 14 residues.

This chain uses TRBV7-2 with TRBJ1-4; TRBD1 matches at 10 bases. CDR1 and CDR2 (germline): SGHTA, FQGNSA. The CDR3 has 14 residues. V lost 5 bases and J lost 13; bases outside the gene matches: 10. CDR3 nucleotides: TGTGCCAGCAGCCACTCCGGGACAGGGGATTCACTGTTTTTT. As protein: CASSHSGTGDSLFF.

V is TRBV11-2 and J is TRBJ2-7; the match to TRBD1 covers 9 bases. The CDR3 extends over 14 amino acids. Germline V gene sequence: CDR1 SGHAT, CDR2 FQNNGV. V shed 5 bases, J shed 4 bases, and the junction held 6 bases outside the gene matches. CDR3 residues: CASSPGTGSYEQYF. DNA for the CDR3: TGTGCCAGCAGCCCCGGGACAGGGAGTTACGAGCAGTACTTC. Drawing the rest from reference TRBV11-2 and TRBJ2-7, the complete variable domain is EAGVAQSPRYKIIEKRQSVAFWCNPISGHATLYWYQQILGQGPKLLIQFQNNGVVDDSQLPKDRFSAERLKGVDSTLKIQPAKLEDSAVYLCASSPGTGSYEQYFGPGTRLTVT.

Only one count was recorded for this clone. At the DNA level, this CDR3 is encoded by other sequences in the same sample as well. The CDR3 coding sequence is TGTGCCAGCAGTACGAGGGGGCTCAATCAGCCCCAGCATTTT. Translation gives CASSTRGLNQPQHF. This rearrangement joins TRBV28 to TRBJ1-5; 7 bases map to TRBD1. The junction had 4 bases not matched to a gene; V was cut back by 5 bases and J by 3 bases. CDR3 length: 14 amino acids. Germline V gene sequence: CDR1 MDHEN, CDR2 SYDVKM.

In its sample, this clone is medium-sized (0.01 to 0.1%). The chain has TRBV7-2 and TRBJ1-4; 7 nucleotides agree with TRBD1. Germline trimming cut 5 bases from V and 3 bases from J; bases unmatched to any gene: 9. Germline CDR1 reads SGHTA; CDR2 reads FQGNSA. This CDR3 spans 16 amino acids. CDR3 sequence: CASSLVGGQPNEKLFF. DNA for the CDR3: TGTGCCAGCAGCCTCGTTGGGGGACAGCCTAATGAAAAACTGTTTTTT.

The V call is TRBV5-4, the J call TRBJ2-4, with 8 bases matching TRBD1. The CDR3 runs to 15 residues. The germline gives CDR1 SGHNT, CDR2 YYREEE (reference sequence). V was pared by 3 bases and J by 7 bases, with 9 bases of the junction left unmatched. CDR3 sequence reads: CASSYGTGDRNIQYF. CDR3 bases: TGTGCCAGCAGCTACGGGACAGGCGATCGGAACATTCAGTACTTC.

This clone was detected only once. V gene TRBV28 combines with J gene TRBJ1-1; the D gene is possibly TRBD1 (6 bases). The CDR3 consists of 15 residues. V was trimmed by 2 bases and J by 2 bases, leaving 12 bases between them. Germline assignment: CDR1 MDHEN and CDR2 SYDVKM. CDR3 DNA: TGTGCCAGCAGTTTAGACGGGACACCAAACACTGAAGCTTTCTTT. This encodes CASSLDGTPNTEAFF.

The rearrangement uses TRBV27 and TRBJ2-3; 7 bases line up with TRBD1. CDR3 size: 13 residues. The junction had 5 bases not matched to a gene; V was cut back by 4 bases and J by 7 bases. Germline V gene lookup returns CDR1 MNHEY and CDR2 SMNVEV (reference sequence). The CDR3: CASSSTGAYTQYF. The CDR3 DNA follows: TGTGCCAGCAGTTCCACAGGGGCCTATACGCAGTATTTT.

This clone was found once. Other DNA sequences in this sample translate to the same CDR3. This chain connects TRBV5-6 to TRBJ2-7; 7 bases match TRBD2. Germline V gives CDR1 SGHDT, CDR2 YYEEEE. The CDR3 is made up of 13 amino acids. The junction had 3 bases not matched to a gene; V was cut back by 2 bases and J by 4 bases. CDR3 region: CASSFLGGYEQYF. Written as DNA, the CDR3 is TGTGCCAGCAGCTTTTTGGGGGGGTACGAGCAGTACTTC. Supplemented by reference TRBV5-6 and TRBJ2-7, the full variable domain reads DAGVTQSPTHLIKTRGQQVTLRCSPKSGHDTVSWYQQALGQGPQFIFQYYEEEERQRGNFPDRFSGHQFPNYSSELNVNALLLGDSALYLCASSFLGGYEQYFGPGTRLTVT.

The chain carries TRBV25-1 and TRBJ1-1, with 7 bases identical to TRBD1. The germline gives CDR1 MGHDK, CDR2 SYGVNS. The junction had 7 bases not matched to a gene; V was cut back by 10 bases and J by 5 bases. The CDR3 length is 12 residues. CDR3 DNA sequence: TGTGCCACCCGACAGGGTAGGACTGAAGCTTTCTTT. Encoded protein: CATRQGRTEAFF.

The chain carries TRBV7-6 and TRBJ2-1, with D perhaps TRBD2 (6 bases). From germline, CDR1 is SGHVS and CDR2 FNYEAQ. The CDR3 has 18 residues. V was clipped by 1 base and J by 1 base, with 17 bases between them. The CDR3 DNA reads as TGTGCCAGCAGCTTAGACCACGTGACAGCGGGTTCCTACAATGAGCAGTTCTTC. This codes for CASSLDHVTAGSYNEQFF.

The chain joins TRBV1 to TRBJ2-1; the D call in the table, TRBD2, was not verified against the DNA. TRBV1 is marked as a pseudogene. This CDR3 is 14 amino acids long. The CDR3 region has the DNA TGCACCAGCAGCCATCCGGGAGGGTTCAATGAGCAGTTCTTC. Its translation: CTSSHPGGFNEQFF.

V usage is TRBV6-5 and J usage is TRBJ2-5; D call uncertain. CDR3 size: 16 residues. V dropped 4 bases and J dropped 0 bases, with 15 bases sitting between them. Germline V gives CDR1 MNHEY, CDR2 SVGAGI. The CDR3: CASSSGTVFYQETQYF. The CDR3 coding sequence is TGTGCCAGCAGTTCTGGAACAGTTTTTTACCAAGAGACCCAGTACTTC.

This chain joins TRBV6-5 and TRBJ2-1; TRBD2 matches at 7 bases. In germline, CDR1 is MNHEY, CDR2 SVGAGI. The CDR3 totals 14 residues. V lost 6 bases and J lost 3; bases outside the gene matches: 5. The CDR3 sequence: CASRVASGYNEQFF. The CDR3 bases are TGTGCCAGCAGGGTTGCTAGCGGCTACAATGAGCAGTTCTTC.

The chain employs TRBV4-1 and TRBJ2-7; 8 bases line up with TRBD1. CDR3 length: 14 amino acids. V shed 5 bases, J shed 2 bases, and the junction held 5 bases outside the gene matches. Germline CDR1 MGHRA, CDR2 YSYEKL. In DNA form, the CDR3 reads TGCGCCAGCAGCGGGCAACAGGGGGCCTACGAGCAGTACTTC. Residues: CASSGQQGAYEQYF.

The V call is TRBV6-6, the J call TRBJ2-1; TRBD1 aligns across 7 bases. The trim removed 8 bases at V and 4 bases at J, leaving 14 bases unmatched. The germline V gene encodes CDR1 MNHNY and CDR2 SVGAGI (reference sequence). The CDR3 sequence is 16 residues long. CDR3 in DNA: TGTGCCAGCTTGGATGGCACAGGGGCCAATTACAATGAGCAGTTCTTC. Translation gives CASLDGTGANYNEQFF.

The chain recombines TRBV7-9 with TRBJ2-6; D may be TRBD1 (5 bases). CDR1 and CDR2 (germline): SEHNR, FQNEAQ (reference sequence). V dropped 6 bases and J dropped 0 bases, with 9 bases sitting between them. The CDR3 sequence is 15 residues long. Here the CDR3 DNA reads TGTGCCAGCAGTTCAGGGTTCTCTGGGGCCAACGTCCTGACTTTC. It encodes CASSSGFSGANVLTF.

The J gene is TRBJ2-1, the V gene TRBV6-6; tentative D call: TRBD2 (6 bases). The CDR3 totals 15 residues. V dropped 1 base and J dropped 7 bases, with 14 bases sitting between them. The germline V gene encodes CDR1 MNHNY and CDR2 SVGAGI (reference sequence). CDR3 sequence: CASSYFSSRGNEQFF. CDR3 nucleotides: TGTGCCAGCAGTTACTTTTCCTCCCGGGGGAATGAGCAGTTCTTC.

CDR3 coding DNA: TGTGCCAGCAGTTTAGACAGGGGAAATTCACCCCTCCACTTT. Protein: CASSLDRGNSPLHF. The chain recombines TRBV27 with TRBJ1-6; 8 nucleotides agree with TRBD1. The CDR3 runs 14 residues. CDR1 and CDR2 (germline): MNHEY, SMNVEV (reference sequence). With V trimmed by 2 bases and J by 7 bases, 1 base remained unmatched.

The chain recombines TRBV9 with TRBJ2-3, with TRBD2 as a possible D gene (7 bases). Germline V gives CDR1 SGDLS, CDR2 YYNGEE. V was clipped by 0 bases and J by 9 bases, with 20 bases between them. The CDR3 consists of 16 residues. This chain's CDR3 is CASSVALEGGTNTQYF. DNA of the CDR3: TGTGCCAGCAGCGTAGCATTAGAGGGGGGGACTAACACGCAGTATTTT.

The rearrangement uses TRBV28 and TRBJ1-5; TRBD1 might be the D (6 bases). Trimming stripped 4 bases from V and 7 bases from J, with 17 bases between. This CDR3 comprises 15 residues. CDR1 MDHEN and CDR2 SYDVKM come from the germline V gene. The CDR3 region is CASSYNTGLGQPQHF. CDR3 bases: TGTGCCAGCAGTTATAATACAGGGTTGGGCCAGCCCCAGCATTTT.

The V and J genes are TRBV5-1 and TRBJ1-4; 9 positions agree with TRBD1. Germline CDR1 is SGHRS and CDR2 is YFSETQ. The CDR3 extends over 14 amino acids. The V segment lost 4 bases and the J segment 8 bases; nucleotides outside the gene matches: 6. CDR3 nucleotides: TGCGCCAGCAGCGTAGGACAGGGGAAGGAAAAACTGTTTTTT. This sequence encodes CASSVGQGKEKLFF.

The chain combines TRBV19 with TRBJ1-6, with 7 bases lining up with TRBD1. Germline assignment: CDR1 LNHDA and CDR2 SQIVND (reference sequence). The CDR3 is 20 residues long. V shed 5 bases and J 0 bases; nucleotides not matched to a gene: 16. The CDR3: CASSAGDSHRGSSYNSPLHF. The CDR3 DNA follows: TGTGCCAGTAGTGCCGGGGACAGCCATAGGGGAAGCTCCTATAATTCACCCCTCCACTTT.

The chain joins TRBV6-6 to TRBJ2-5; no firm D call. CDR1 and CDR2 from the germline V gene are MNHNY and SVGAGI (reference sequence). The ends were cut back, 3 bases at V and 4 bases at J, with 6 bases in the middle. The CDR3 contains 12 residues. In nucleotides, the CDR3 is TGTGCCAGCAGTTATGCGGCAGAGACCCAGTACTTC. Residues: CASSYAAETQYF.

The chain combines TRBV9 with TRBJ1-1; D is unresolved. Trimming took 0 bases from V and 3 from J, leaving 9 bases between them. This CDR3 is built from 14 residues. The germline V gene has CDR1 SGDLS and CDR2 YYNGEE. CDR3 sequence reads: CASSVALSDTEAFF. CDR3 DNA: TGTGCCAGCAGCGTAGCCCTGTCCGACACTGAAGCTTTCTTT.

This chain connects TRBV9 to TRBJ2-7; D is ambiguous. The CDR3 runs to 14 residues. V was trimmed by 4 bases and J by 1 base, leaving 12 bases between them. CDR1 SGDLS and CDR2 YYNGEE come from the germline V gene. CDR3 DNA sequence: TGTGCCAGCAGCACAGCCTACCGGTCCTACGAGCAGTACTTC. This sequence encodes CASSTAYRSYEQYF.

The chain uses TRBV30 and TRBJ2-3, with 11 bases lining up with TRBD2. CDR1 GTSNPN and CDR2 SVGIG come from the germline V gene (reference sequence). V lost 2 bases to trimming and J lost 3 bases; unmatched junction nucleotides: 4. The CDR3 sequence is 15 residues long. The CDR3 nucleotides read TGTGCCTGGAGTAAATCTAGCGGGAGGACAGATACGCAGTATTTT. Translated, it gives CAWSKSSGRTDTQYF.

V and J are TRBV5-1 and TRBJ2-7; possibly TRBD2 for D (6 bases). The CDR3 has 13 residues. Germline CDR1 SGHRS, CDR2 YFSETQ. V dropped 4 bases and J dropped 3 bases, with 11 bases sitting between them. The CDR3 bases are TGCGCCAGCAGCAACCTCGGGGGCTACGAGCAGTACTTC. It specifies CASSNLGGYEQYF. The variable domain in full, with the rest retrieved from reference TRBV5-1 and TRBJ2-7, is KAGVTQTPRYLIKTRGQQVTLSCSPISGHRSVSWYQQTPGQGLQFLFEYFSETQRNKGNFPGRFSGRQFSNSRSEMNVSTLELGDSALYLCASSNLGGYEQYFGPGTRLTVT.

This sequence joins TRBV5-6 and TRBJ1-6; possible D gene TRBD1, 5 bases. Looked up from germline, CDR1 is SGHDT and CDR2 is YYEEEE. The CDR3 consists of 15 residues. V shed 1 base and J shed 5 bases, with 10 bases lying between them. The CDR3 region is CASSLRSGNNSPLHF. CDR3 in DNA: TGTGCCAGCAGCTTGCGGTCAGGGAATAATTCACCCCTCCACTTT.

The J gene is TRBJ2-1, the V gene TRBV10-1, with TRBD2 identical over 8 bases. CDR3 length: 14 amino acids. The V segment lost 3 bases and the J segment 3 bases; nucleotides outside the gene matches: 1. Looked up from germline, CDR1 is WNHNN and CDR2 is SYGVQD (reference sequence). The CDR3 protein is CASSERGGYNEQFF. The CDR3 coding sequence is TGCGCCAGCAGTGAACGGGGGGGCTACAATGAGCAGTTCTTC.

CDR3 in amino acids: CASSSSGTGGKLGNQPQHF. The DNA for the CDR3 is TGTGCCAGTAGTTCTAGTGGGACAGGGGGCAAGTTGGGAAATCAGCCCCAGCATTTT. This chain links TRBV19 with TRBJ1-5; TRBD1 aligns across 12 bases. The germline V gene encodes CDR1 LNHDA and CDR2 SQIVND (reference sequence). Trimming at V came to 5 bases and at J to 4 bases, leaving 15 bases not matched to a gene. This CDR3 contains 19 residues.

The rearrangement joins TRBV27 to TRBJ2-5; 7 bases are shared with TRBD1. Losses at the gene ends were 5 bases for V and 7 bases for J; bases not matched to a gene: 13. Germline CDR1 is MNHEY and CDR2 is SMNVEV (reference sequence). CDR3 length: 15 amino acids. CDR3 protein: CASSPGTAQRRTQYF. The DNA of the CDR3 is TGTGCCAGCAGTCCGGGGACAGCACAGCGAAGGACCCAGTACTTC.